The rows below give T cell receptor beta chains drawn from one sample of a study of shared clonotypes between healthy human individuals. Here immunoSEQ multiplex PCR was the method, and the copy in TCRdb shows in-frame clones only, minus some. The table records 2 million to 2.5 million clones, approximately 93% of them present only once. The sequencing input was naive CD4+ T cells from PBMCs. All receptors derive from a man between 18 and 35 years old in good health. Some clones in this sample may be carry-over from other donors' samples. CDR3s include the opening cysteine and the closing phenylalanine or tryptophan. Fields, in order: D gene, clone size, V gene, J gene, CDR3 DNA, CDR3 protein. A D gene is named only where the DNA matches it firmly. Rows give clone size only sometimes, using once, few, many, or a class for an expanded clone.

D gene: TRBD2; clone size: once; V gene: TRBV6-1; J gene: TRBJ2-7; CDR3 DNA: TGTGCCAGCAGTCGGGACTACATCTACGAGCAGTACTTC; CDR3 protein: CASSRDYIYEQYF
D gene: NA; clone size: once; V gene: TRBV7-7; J gene: TRBJ2-6; CDR3 DNA: TGTGCCAGCAGCCCTAGTGGGGCGTCTGGGGCCAACGTCCTGACTTTC; CDR3 protein: CASSPSGASGANVLTF
D gene: TRBD1; clone size: NA; V gene: TRBV6-1; J gene: TRBJ1-4; CDR3 DNA: TGTGCCAGCAGTGATGCCGGGACAGGGGGAGAAAAACTGTTTTTT; CDR3 protein: CASSDAGTGGEKLFF
D gene: NA; clone size: NA; V gene: TRBV10-3; J gene: TRBJ2-7; CDR3 DNA: TGTGCCATCAGTGAGTTCCACGAGCAGTACTTC; CDR3 protein: CAISEFHEQYF
D gene: NA; clone size: NA; V gene: TRBV27; J gene: TRBJ1-2; CDR3 DNA: TGTGCCAGCACCCCCTTTTCCAACTATGGCTACACCTTC; CDR3 protein: CASTPFSNYGYTF
D gene: TRBD1; clone size: NA; V gene: TRBV29-1; J gene: TRBJ2-3; CDR3 DNA: TGCAGCGTTGATAGTCCGGGACAGGGCATCACAGATACGCAGTATTTT; CDR3 protein: CSVDSPGQGITDTQYF
D gene: NA; clone size: NA; V gene: TRBV10-2; J gene: TRBJ2-7; CDR3 DNA: TGCGCCAGCAGCCCTTTTGGTGGACTACCCTACGAGCAGTACTTC; CDR3 protein: CASSPFGGLPYEQYF
D gene: NA; clone size: NA; V gene: TRBV29-1; J gene: TRBJ2-3; CDR3 DNA: TGCAGCGTTGCGGGGGACGTAATTCCCCAGTATTTT; CDR3 protein: CSVAGDVIPQYF
D gene: TRBD2; clone size: NA; V gene: TRBV30; J gene: TRBJ2-7; CDR3 DNA: TGTGCCTGGAGGTTGCGGGAGATCAACGAGCAGTACTTC; CDR3 protein: CAWRLREINEQYF
D gene: NA; clone size: NA; V gene: TRBV7-2; J gene: TRBJ2-1; CDR3 DNA: TGTGCCAGCAGCTTAAGCGGAAGTTACAATGAGCAGTTCTTC; CDR3 protein: CASSLSGSYNEQFF
D gene: TRBD2; clone size: NA; V gene: TRBV19; J gene: TRBJ2-3; CDR3 DNA: TGTGCCAGTAGTTACCAAGCGGGAGTGGTAGATACGCAGTATTTT; CDR3 protein: CASSYQAGVVDTQYF
D gene: NA; clone size: NA; V gene: TRBV6-1; J gene: TRBJ1-5; CDR3 DNA: TGTGCCAGCAGTGAACTCCGGCGTCAGCCCCAGCATTTT; CDR3 protein: CASSELRRQPQHF
D gene: NA; clone size: NA; V gene: TRBV9; J gene: TRBJ1-1; CDR3 DNA: TGTGCCAGCAGCGTCAGATCTTGGGGGGCCACTGAAGCTTTCTTT; CDR3 protein: CASSVRSWGATEAFF
D gene: TRBD2; clone size: NA; V gene: TRBV7-2; J gene: TRBJ2-7; CDR3 DNA: TGTGCCAGCAGCTCCCTGGGGGGGATGAATCTCTACGAGCAGTACTTC; CDR3 protein: CASSSLGGMNLYEQYF
D gene: NA; clone size: NA; V gene: TRBV6-6; J gene: TRBJ2-2; CDR3 DNA: TGTGCCAGCAGTTACGGGACAAAAAACACCGGGGAGCTGTTTTTT; CDR3 protein: CASSYGTKNTGELFF
D gene: NA; clone size: once; V gene: TRBV27; J gene: TRBJ1-4; CDR3 DNA: TGTGCCAGCAGTTTATTAGGGAGGGCAACTAATGAAAAACTGTTTTTT; CDR3 protein: CASSLLGRATNEKLFF
D gene: NA; clone size: NA; V gene: TRBV9; J gene: TRBJ2-1; CDR3 DNA: TGTGCCAGCAGCGTAGTAGCCGCAAGTGGTAATGAGCAGTTCTTC; CDR3 protein: CASSVVAASGNEQFF
D gene: NA; clone size: NA; V gene: TRBV20-1; J gene: TRBJ2-7; CDR3 DNA: TGCAGTGCAGCCCCTGGGGTCGAGCAGTACTTC; CDR3 protein: CSAAPGVEQYF
D gene: TRBD1; clone size: NA; V gene: TRBV7-9; J gene: TRBJ1-3; CDR3 DNA: TGTGCCAGCAGCTGGGGACAGGGGCTATCTGGAAACACCATATATTTT; CDR3 protein: CASSWGQGLSGNTIYF
D gene: NA; clone size: NA; V gene: TRBV6-5; J gene: TRBJ1-5; CDR3 DNA: TGTGCCAGCAGTTACAGTCGCAATCAGCCCCAGCATTTT; CDR3 protein: CASSYSRNQPQHF
D gene: NA; clone size: NA; V gene: TRBV7-8; J gene: TRBJ1-5; CDR3 DNA: TGTGCCAGCAGCTTTAAAGGGGTTCGCAATCAGCCCCAGCATTTT; CDR3 protein: CASSFKGVRNQPQHF
D gene: NA; clone size: NA; V gene: TRBV28; J gene: TRBJ1-5; CDR3 DNA: TGTGCCAGCAGTTCATTCGGGGTTCAGCCCCAGCATTTT; CDR3 protein: CASSSFGVQPQHF
D gene: NA; clone size: once; V gene: TRBV25-1; J gene: TRBJ2-7; CDR3 DNA: TGTGCCAGCAGTGAACAGTCAGGGCTCGGGCCCTACGAGCAGTACTTC; CDR3 protein: CASSEQSGLGPYEQYF
D gene: NA; clone size: NA; V gene: TRBV18; J gene: TRBJ2-2; CDR3 DNA: TGTGCCAGCTCACCACTCATTCTTCAAGACACCGGGGAGCTGTTTTTT; CDR3 protein: CASSPLILQDTGELFF
D gene: NA; clone size: NA; V gene: TRBV5-1; J gene: TRBJ2-5; CDR3 DNA: TGCGCCAGCAGCGGGAGCGGCCAAGAGACCCAGTACTTC; CDR3 protein: CASSGSGQETQYF
D gene: NA; clone size: once; V gene: TRBV10-3; J gene: TRBJ2-2; CDR3 DNA: TGTGCCATCAGTGACGGGACATCAACCGGGGAGCTGTTTTTT; CDR3 protein: CAISDGTSTGELFF
D gene: TRBD2; clone size: NA; V gene: TRBV9; J gene: TRBJ2-3; CDR3 DNA: TGTGCCAGCAGCGCTAGGACTAGCGGCACAGATACGCAGTATTTT; CDR3 protein: CASSARTSGTDTQYF
D gene: NA; clone size: NA; V gene: TRBV9; J gene: TRBJ1-1; CDR3 DNA: TGTGCCAGCAGCGAACCGCAGAACACTGAAGCTTTCTTT; CDR3 protein: CASSEPQNTEAFF
D gene: NA; clone size: NA; V gene: TRBV28; J gene: TRBJ2-7; CDR3 DNA: TGTGCCAGCAGTCCCGGATCAAATGGGGCCTACGAGCAGTACTTC; CDR3 protein: CASSPGSNGAYEQYF
D gene: TRBD1; clone size: NA; V gene: TRBV7-9; J gene: TRBJ2-7; CDR3 DNA: TGTGCCAGCAGCTCCCGGGACAGGGGCCTAAAACAGTACTTC; CDR3 protein: CASSSRDRGLKQYF
D gene: NA; clone size: NA; V gene: TRBV5-4; J gene: TRBJ1-2; CDR3 DNA: TGTGCCAGCAGCCCAGGACAGAACTATGGCTACACCTTC; CDR3 protein: CASSPGQNYGYTF
D gene: NA; clone size: NA; V gene: TRBV6-5; J gene: TRBJ1-2; CDR3 DNA: TGTGCCAGCAGTTACTCGACGGGGTTTGGCGGCTACACCTTC; CDR3 protein: CASSYSTGFGGYTF
D gene: NA; clone size: NA; V gene: TRBV4-2; J gene: TRBJ1-1; CDR3 DNA: TGTGCCAGCAGCCAAGTTAACGGAGTCACTGAAGCTTTCTTT; CDR3 protein: CASSQVNGVTEAFF
D gene: NA; clone size: once; V gene: TRBV27; J gene: TRBJ2-7; CDR3 DNA: TGTGCCAGCAGTTTATCTACAGGGCCCACCTACGAGCAGTACTTC; CDR3 protein: CASSLSTGPTYEQYF
D gene: NA; clone size: NA; V gene: TRBV11-2; J gene: TRBJ1-1; CDR3 DNA: TGTGCCAGCAGCTTATTGGAGGTCCCGAGCAGCGAAGCTTTCTTT; CDR3 protein: CASSLLEVPSSEAFF
D gene: NA; clone size: NA; V gene: TRBV10-3; J gene: TRBJ2-7; CDR3 DNA: TGTGCCATCAGTGATCAGGTTAGTGGGCGCGTCTACGAGCAGTACTTC; CDR3 protein: CAISDQVSGRVYEQYF
D gene: TRBD2; clone size: NA; V gene: TRBV5-1; J gene: TRBJ2-3; CDR3 DNA: TGCGCCAGCCGATTGGGACTAGCGGAGAGCACAGATACGCAGTATTTT; CDR3 protein: CASRLGLAESTDTQYF
D gene: NA; clone size: NA; V gene: TRBV10-3; J gene: TRBJ2-2; CDR3 DNA: TGTGCCATCAGTGAAGGGTCCGGGGAGCTGTTTTTT; CDR3 protein: CAISEGSGELFF
D gene: NA; clone size: NA; V gene: TRBV28; J gene: TRBJ2-1; CDR3 DNA: TGTGCCAGCAGTTTTTTCCACCAACCCTCCTACAATGAGCAGTTCTTC; CDR3 protein: CASSFFHQPSYNEQFF
D gene: TRBD2; clone size: NA; V gene: TRBV5-1; J gene: TRBJ2-5; CDR3 DNA: TGCGCCAGCAGCCAGGGACTAGCGGGAGGGGCAGAGACCCAGTACTTC; CDR3 protein: CASSQGLAGGAETQYF
D gene: NA; clone size: NA; V gene: TRBV19; J gene: TRBJ1-1; CDR3 DNA: TGTGCCAGTAGGTCCGGGACCCGGGAGCAGGCTTTCTTT; CDR3 protein: CASRSGTREQAFF
D gene: NA; clone size: NA; V gene: TRBV5-1; J gene: TRBJ2-5; CDR3 DNA: TGCGCCAGCAGCTTAGGGATTCAAGAGACCCAGTACTTC; CDR3 protein: CASSLGIQETQYF
D gene: TRBD2; clone size: NA; V gene: TRBV5-1; J gene: TRBJ2-1; CDR3 DNA: TGCGCCAGCAGCCAGGCCGGGCTAGCGGGACTCAATGAGCAGTTCTTC; CDR3 protein: CASSQAGLAGLNEQFF
D gene: NA; clone size: NA; V gene: TRBV7-2; J gene: TRBJ2-2; CDR3 DNA: TGTGCCAGCAGCCGCCAGCGACTCGGGGAGCTGTTTTTT; CDR3 protein: CASSRQRLGELFF
D gene: TRBD1; clone size: NA; V gene: TRBV28; J gene: TRBJ2-5; CDR3 DNA: TGTGCCAGCACCCCGGGGGGACAGGGGGCCTTCCAAGAGACCCAGTACTTC; CDR3 protein: CASTPGGQGAFQETQYF